The 20 T cell receptor beta chains below were found in one sample sequenced in a study of patients and donors after allogeneic stem cell transplantation (dated by TCRdb to between 2020 and 2021). The library was prepared using RT-PCR. Sequencing used a NextSeq 550. TCRdb reprocessed the public reads (quality trimming at Q25 with fastp, clone calling with MiXCR) and kept in-frame beta chains. Under each unique CDR3 protein, matching rows form one entry showing the most common genes and DNA. Here the sample has 200,000 to 250,000 distinct CDR3 sequences; 12% to 15% occur a single time. In total, the top ten clones hold around a tenth of the sample. Sequencing was done on a sample of blood, either unsorted or a sorted T cell fraction (not recorded which). Every receptor here comes from a human donor who was either an allogeneic HSCT recipient or a stem cell or donor lymphocyte infusion donor (not recorded which). It is not recorded whose cells these are; they may come from a transplant donor.

The genes are TRBV7-2 and TRBJ2-1; no clear D. This CDR3 has 13 residues. Germline V gives CDR1 SGHTA, CDR2 FQGNSA. Trimming pared 1 base from V and 8 bases from J, leaving 9 bases between. CDR3 residues: CASSLVLPHEQFF. The CDR3 DNA follows: TGTGCCAGCAGCTTAGTTTTGCCACATGAGCAGTTCTTC.

The chain combines TRBV6-1 with TRBJ2-1; the match to TRBD2 covers 10 bases. The trim removed 3 bases at V and 6 bases at J, leaving 14 bases unmatched. CDR3 size: 18 residues. CDR1 and CDR2 from the germline V gene are MNHNS and SASEGT. The CDR3 DNA is TGTGCCAGCAGTGATCTGGGGACTAGCGTGACACGTTCCAATGAGCAGTTCTTC. This encodes CASSDLGTSVTRSNEQFF.

This clonotype was detected a few times. J is TRBJ1-3 and V is TRBV20-1, with D possibly being TRBD1 (5 bases). V dropped 3 bases and J dropped 2 bases, with 8 bases sitting between them. This CDR3 spans 13 amino acids. The germline CDR1 and CDR2 sequences are DFQATT and SNEGSKA (reference sequence). CDR3 protein: CSASTGAGNTIYF. The CDR3 bases are TGCAGTGCTAGCACGGGGGCTGGAAACACCATATATTTT.

The chain links TRBV7-2 to TRBJ2-1; 8 bases fit TRBD2. Germline V gene sequence: CDR1 SGHTA, CDR2 FQGNSA. The CDR3 spans 15 residues. Trimming removed 7 bases from V and 7 bases from J; junction bases left unmatched: 12. Here the CDR3 reads CASIHGGASVNEQFF. Here the CDR3 DNA reads TGTGCCAGCATCCACGGGGGGGCCTCTGTTAATGAGCAGTTCTTC.

Of note for this clonotype: A much larger clone is a single base away; this may be a read error. V and J are TRBV20-1 and TRBJ2-3, with 9 positions matching TRBD2. Germline lookup yields CDR1 DFQATT and CDR2 SNEGSKA (reference sequence). CDR3 length equals 12 residues. CDR3 bases: TGCAGTGCTAGTAGCGGGAGAGATACGCAGTCTTTT. Translated, it gives CSASSGRDTQSF.

This clonotype was seen many times. The chain carries TRBV6-1 and TRBJ1-5, with D unclear. V was cut by 1 base and J by 3 bases, with 13 bases left in between. Looked up from germline, CDR1 is MNHNS and CDR2 is SASEGT. The CDR3 spans 16 residues. CDR3 region: CASSEDLGRVNQPQHF. CDR3 DNA sequence: TGTGCCAGCAGTGAAGATCTGGGAAGGGTCAATCAGCCCCAGCATTTT.

This clonotype was recorded many times. The V gene is TRBV5-1, the J gene TRBJ2-1, with 10 bases that match TRBD2. The CDR3 spans 15 residues. Germline assignment: CDR1 SGHRS and CDR2 YFSETQ. Trimming took 2 bases from V and 6 from J; bases not matched to a gene: 5. For the CDR3, the DNA is TGCGCCAGCAGCTTCGGACTAGCGGCCTCCAATGAGCAGTTCTTC. This codes for CASSFGLAASNEQFF.

V usage is TRBV2 and J usage is TRBJ2-1; TRBD2 aligns across 7 bases. The CDR3 runs to 15 residues. V was pared by 7 bases and J by 11 bases, with 17 bases of the junction left unmatched. The germline CDR1 and CDR2 sequences are SNHLY and FYNNEI. CDR3 sequence reads: CASIGALAVGTKQFF. The CDR3 DNA reads TGTGCCAGCATCGGTGCTTTGGCGGTGGGGACTAAGCAGTTCTTC.

A few counts support this clonotype. V gene TRBV3-1 combines with J gene TRBJ1-6; maybe TRBD1 (6 bases). This CDR3 contains 15 residues. Germline V gene data show CDR1 as LGHDT and CDR2 as YNNKEL (reference sequence). Trimming pared 1 base from V and 10 bases from J, leaving 14 bases between. The CDR3 here is CASSQGRGPRSPLHF. In DNA, the CDR3 is TGTGCCAGCAGCCAAGGGCGGGGGCCTCGGTCACCCCTCCACTTT.

This clonotype came up a few times. The chain joins TRBV5-1 to TRBJ2-1, with TRBD2 matching 12 bases. Looked up from germline, CDR1 is SGHRS and CDR2 is YFSETQ. V gave up 4 bases and J gave up 8 bases; unmatched junction bases: 7. CDR3 length: 15 amino acids. The CDR3 protein is CASSKRLAGDHEQFF. The CDR3 nucleotides are TGCGCCAGCAGCAAAAGACTAGCGGGAGACCATGAGCAGTTCTTC.

This clonotype was seen more than once but under ten times. This chain joins TRBV10-3 and TRBJ1-1; D possibly corresponds to TRBD1 (5 bases). CDR3 length: 14 residues. Trimming shortened V by 7 bases and J by 5 bases, and 17 bases separated the two germline ends. Per germline, CDR1 ENHRY and CDR2 SYGVKD. CDR3 region: CAIKESWGLTEAFF. CDR3 in DNA: TGTGCCATCAAAGAGAGTTGGGGGTTAACTGAAGCTTTCTTT.

V usage is TRBV20-1 and J usage is TRBJ2-7; 8 nucleotides agree with TRBD1. V lost 0 bases to trimming and J lost 5 bases; unmatched junction nucleotides: 9. CDR1 and CDR2 from the germline V gene are DFQATT and SNEGSKA (reference sequence). This CDR3 contains 15 residues. The chain's CDR3 is CSARDGTGSPNEQYF. The CDR3 DNA reads TGCAGTGCTAGAGATGGGACAGGATCACCGAACGAGCAGTACTTC.

This clonotype was seen only a few times. The genes are TRBV4-3 and TRBJ1-4, with D uncertain. Germline V gene data show CDR1 as LGHNA and CDR2 as YSLEER. CDR3 length equals 14 residues. Trimming cost V 0 bases and J 8 bases, with 10 bases left between them. CDR3 bases: TGCGCCAGCAGCCAAGATAGGCGTGCCGAAAAACTGTTTTTT. Translation gives CASSQDRRAEKLFF.

This clonotype was counted only a few times. This chain joins TRBV6-2 or TRBV6-3 and TRBJ1-5; D is uncertain. CDR3 length: 12 residues. Trimming left V 5 bases short and J 3 bases short, with 5 bases between. Germline lookup yields CDR1 MNHEY and CDR2 SVGEGT. The CDR3 spells CASSVDNQPQHF. CDR3 in DNA: TGTGCCAGCAGTGTTGACAATCAGCCCCAGCATTTT.

The chain joins TRBV10-3 to TRBJ2-2; D is ambiguous. Germline V CDR1 and CDR2: ENHRY, SYGVKD. CDR3 length: 16 residues. The ends were cut back, 10 bases at V and 0 bases at J, with 18 bases in the middle. The CDR3 DNA is TGTGCCACCACGAAAGGACGGCCGCCGAACACCGGGGAGCTGTTTTTT. It yields the protein CATTKGRPPNTGELFF.

This clonotype was counted many times. This chain connects TRBV5-6 to TRBJ2-2; D might be TRBD1 or TRBD2, each matching 5 bases. CDR3 size: 17 residues. CDR1 and CDR2 from the germline V gene are SGHDT and YYEEEE. Trimming stripped 3 bases from V and 6 bases from J, with 21 bases between. As DNA, the CDR3 is TGTGCCAGCAGCTCCAGCTGGGGGATAGGACTTGCCGGGGAGCTGTTTTTT. It translates to CASSSSWGIGLAGELFF. Looking up the rest from reference TRBV5-6 and TRBJ2-2 gives the full variable domain: DAGVTQSPTHLIKTRGQQVTLRCSPKSGHDTVSWYQQALGQGPQFIFQYYEEEERQRGNFPDRFSGHQFPNYSSELNVNALLLGDSALYLCASSSSWGIGLAGELFFGEGSRLTVL.

This clonotype was recorded a few times. The chain uses TRBV19 and TRBJ1-5; D perhaps matches TRBD1 (6 bases). The germline V gene has CDR1 LNHDA and CDR2 SQIVND (reference sequence). V lost 2 bases and J 6 bases, leaving 14 bases between the germline ends. CDR3 length: 15 amino acids. This CDR3 is CASSISPRGRQPQHF. The CDR3 DNA reads TGTGCCAGTAGTATAAGTCCCCGGGGGCGTCAGCCCCAGCATTTT. Drawing the rest from reference TRBV19 and TRBJ1-5, the complete variable domain is DGGITQSPKYLFRKEGQNVTLSCEQNLNHDAMYWYRQDPGQGLRLIYYSQIVNDFQKGDIAEGYSVSREKKESFPLTVTSAQKNPTAFYLCASSISPRGRQPQHFGDGTRLSIL.

This clonotype was counted ten times or more. The genes are TRBV29-1 and TRBJ2-1, with 9 bases aligning to TRBD2. This CDR3 spans 12 amino acids. Germline CDR1 is SQVTM and CDR2 is ANQGSEA. V shed 6 bases, J shed 7 bases, and the junction held 4 bases outside the gene matches. The CDR3 bases are TGCAGCGTGGCGGGAGGGAGGAATGAGCAGTTCTTC. Protein sequence: CSVAGGRNEQFF.

The chain links TRBV19 to TRBJ2-7, with 9 bases fitting TRBD1. The CDR3 consists of 15 residues. Germline V CDR1 and CDR2: LNHDA, SQIVND (reference sequence). Trimming at V came to 6 bases and at J to 6 bases, leaving 12 bases not matched to a gene. The CDR3 region is CASSTTGTGQGEQYF. CDR3 in DNA: TGTGCCAGTAGCACGACCGGGACAGGGCAGGGCGAGCAGTACTTC.

This clonotype was seen at least ten times. V usage is TRBV5-1 and J usage is TRBJ1-1; unclear D gene. Germline CDR1 SGHRS, CDR2 YFSETQ. CDR3 size: 14 residues. V lost 5 bases and J 0 bases, leaving 11 bases between the germline ends. The CDR3 protein is CASRLDIMNTEAFF. The DNA of the CDR3 is TGCGCCAGCAGACTCGACATCATGAACACTGAAGCTTTCTTT.